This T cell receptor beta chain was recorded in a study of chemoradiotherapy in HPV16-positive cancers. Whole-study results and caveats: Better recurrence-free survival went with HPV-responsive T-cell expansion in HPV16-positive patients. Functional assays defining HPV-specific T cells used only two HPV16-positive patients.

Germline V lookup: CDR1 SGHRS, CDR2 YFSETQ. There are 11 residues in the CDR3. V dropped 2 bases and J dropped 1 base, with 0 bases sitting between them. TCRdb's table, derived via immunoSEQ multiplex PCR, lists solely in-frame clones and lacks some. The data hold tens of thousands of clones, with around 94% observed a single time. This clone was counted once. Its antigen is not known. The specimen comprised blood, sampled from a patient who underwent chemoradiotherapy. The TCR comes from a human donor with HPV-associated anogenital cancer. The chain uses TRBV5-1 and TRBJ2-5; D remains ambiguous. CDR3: CASSFQETQYF. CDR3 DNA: TGCGCCAGCAGCTTCCAAGAGACCCAGTACTTC.